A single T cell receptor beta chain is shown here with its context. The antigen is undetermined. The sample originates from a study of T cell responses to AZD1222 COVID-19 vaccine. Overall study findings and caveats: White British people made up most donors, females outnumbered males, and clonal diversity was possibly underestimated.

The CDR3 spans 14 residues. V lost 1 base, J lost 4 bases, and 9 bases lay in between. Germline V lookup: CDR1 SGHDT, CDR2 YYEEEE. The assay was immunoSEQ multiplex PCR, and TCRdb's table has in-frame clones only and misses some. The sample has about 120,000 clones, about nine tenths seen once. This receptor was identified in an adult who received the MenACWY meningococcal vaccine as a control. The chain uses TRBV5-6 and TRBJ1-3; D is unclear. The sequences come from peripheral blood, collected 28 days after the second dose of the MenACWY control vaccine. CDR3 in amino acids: CASSLPGSGNTIYF. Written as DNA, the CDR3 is TGTGCCAGCAGCTTGCCCGGGTCCGGAAACACCATATATTTT.